This T cell receptor beta chain was captured in a study of neurological immune-mediated disorders. Healthy controls comprised blood bank volunteers in Maryland, USA. Stored at -80 C, 2 million PBMCs were the source of the unsorted libraries. The making of cDNA relied on 5'RACE with 10-nucleotide random UMIs. TCRdb redid the calling of the 5' RACE reads with MiXCR, one entry per CDR3 protein. The data show tens of thousands of distinct CDR3 sequences, 15% to 20% seen once. This clonotype was counted a few times. Its antigen remains unidentified. Study-wide points: Across subjects, no CDR3 amino acid sequence appeared in expanded clones of more than one subject, a finding that suggested private repertoires in all groups.

The CDR3 covers 14 residues. The V end lost 2 bases, the J end lost 0 bases, and 6 bases lay between the germline ends. CDR1 and CDR2 from the germline V gene are LNHDA and SQIVND (reference sequence). The receptor's source is a woman in her forties in good health. The sample was PBMCs. The rearrangement joins TRBV19 to TRBJ2-3; D uncertain. The CDR3 reads CASSISTSTDTQYF. The CDR3 bases are TGTGCCAGTAGTATATCAACTAGCACAGATACGCAGTATTTT.